The T cell receptor beta chain described here comes from a study of shared clonotypes between healthy human individuals. Turning to the study itself: The people who gave samples were two women and a few men aged 18 to 49.

Several immunoSEQ plates received, in even portions, the genomic DNA of each subset. Original processing notes: Filtering differed, since immunoSEQ gave only junction sequences and no quality scores. Repertoires were generated with immunoSEQ multiplex PCR, while TCRdb's copy carries only in-frame clones and drops some. The DNA was the basis for D and trimming; V, J and clone size are from that table. The sample includes 600,000 or so clones, about 98% of them seen just once. The CDR3 extends over 14 amino acids. Looked up from germline, CDR1 is SEHNR and CDR2 is FQNEAQ (reference sequence). V was clipped by 5 bases and J by 5 bases, with 13 bases between them. Naive CD8 populations comprised CD45RO-negative cells positively selected for CCR7, excluding terminally differentiated effector memory CD45RA+ cells.

J is TRBJ2-1 and V is TRBV7-9, with TRBD2 as a possible D gene (5 bases). The source material was naive CD8+ T cells sorted from blood. This TCR was sampled from a man in his thirties or forties in good health. CDR3 DNA sequence: TGTGCCAGCAGCCAAAGGACTGAGAACAATGAGCAGTTCTTC. It is translated as CASSQRTENNEQFF.